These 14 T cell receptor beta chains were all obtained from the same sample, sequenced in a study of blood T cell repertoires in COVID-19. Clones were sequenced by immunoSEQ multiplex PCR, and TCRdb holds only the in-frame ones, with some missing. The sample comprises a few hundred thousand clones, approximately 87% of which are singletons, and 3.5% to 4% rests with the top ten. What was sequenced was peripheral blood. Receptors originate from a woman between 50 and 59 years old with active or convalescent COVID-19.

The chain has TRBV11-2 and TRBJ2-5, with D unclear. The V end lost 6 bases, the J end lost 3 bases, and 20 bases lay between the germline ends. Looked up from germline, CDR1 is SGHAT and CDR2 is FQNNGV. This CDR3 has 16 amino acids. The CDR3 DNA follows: TGTGCCAGCAGTCCCTTTGAATTCAAATCGGAAGAGACCCAGTACTTC. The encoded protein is CASSPFEFKSEETQYF.

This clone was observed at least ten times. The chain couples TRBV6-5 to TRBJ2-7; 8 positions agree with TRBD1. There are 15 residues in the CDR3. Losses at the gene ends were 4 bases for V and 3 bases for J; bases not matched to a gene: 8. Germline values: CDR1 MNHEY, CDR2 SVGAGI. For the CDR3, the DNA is TGTGCCAGCAGTTCTCCCGGGACAGGAGTCTACGAGCAGTACTTC. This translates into CASSSPGTGVYEQYF.

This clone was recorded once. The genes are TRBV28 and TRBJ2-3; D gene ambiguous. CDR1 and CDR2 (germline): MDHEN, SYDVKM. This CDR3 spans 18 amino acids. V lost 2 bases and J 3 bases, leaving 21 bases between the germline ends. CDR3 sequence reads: CASSLPRLEKLKTDTQYF. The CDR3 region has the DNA TGTGCCAGCAGTTTACCGCGGCTAGAGAAGCTAAAAACAGATACGCAGTATTTT.

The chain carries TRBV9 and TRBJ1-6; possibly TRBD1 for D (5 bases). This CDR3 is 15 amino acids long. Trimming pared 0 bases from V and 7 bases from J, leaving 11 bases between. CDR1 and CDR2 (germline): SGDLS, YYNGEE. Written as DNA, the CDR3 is TGTGCCAGCAGCGTAGAGGCCGGGGGGAATTCACCCCTCCACTTT. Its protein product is CASSVEAGGNSPLHF.

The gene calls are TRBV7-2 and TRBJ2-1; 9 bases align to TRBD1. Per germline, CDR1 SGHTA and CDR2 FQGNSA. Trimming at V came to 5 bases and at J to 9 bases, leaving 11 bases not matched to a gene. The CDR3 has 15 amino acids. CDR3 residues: CASSPQGQGMSEQFF. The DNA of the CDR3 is TGTGCCAGCAGCCCCCAGGGACAGGGTATGAGTGAGCAGTTCTTC.

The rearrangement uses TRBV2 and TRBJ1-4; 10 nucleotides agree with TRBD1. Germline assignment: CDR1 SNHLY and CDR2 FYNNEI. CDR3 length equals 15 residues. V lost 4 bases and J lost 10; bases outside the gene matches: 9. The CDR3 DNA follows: TGTGCCAGCAGTGGCGAGACAGGGGGCGTGGGAAAACTGTTTTTT. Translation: CASSGETGGVGKLFF.

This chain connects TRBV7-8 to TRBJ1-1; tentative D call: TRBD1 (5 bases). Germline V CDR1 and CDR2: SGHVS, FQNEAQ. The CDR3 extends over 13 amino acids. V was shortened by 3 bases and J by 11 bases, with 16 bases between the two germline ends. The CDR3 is CASSLRGGGVAFF. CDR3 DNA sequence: TGTGCCAGCAGCTTGAGAGGCGGGGGGGTGGCTTTCTTT.

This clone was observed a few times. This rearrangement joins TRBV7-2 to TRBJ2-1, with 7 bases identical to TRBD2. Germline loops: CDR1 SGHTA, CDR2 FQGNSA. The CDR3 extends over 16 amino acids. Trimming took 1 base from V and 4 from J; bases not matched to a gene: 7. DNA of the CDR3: TGTGCCAGCAGCTTAGGTTCGGGAGGCATTTACAATGAGCAGTTCTTC. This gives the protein CASSLGSGGIYNEQFF.

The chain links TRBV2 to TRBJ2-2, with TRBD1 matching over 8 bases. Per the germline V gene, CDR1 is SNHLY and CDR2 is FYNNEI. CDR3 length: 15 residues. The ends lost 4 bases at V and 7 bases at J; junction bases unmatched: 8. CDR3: CASSATGGRVGELFF. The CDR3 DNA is TGTGCCAGCAGTGCTACAGGGGGACGCGTCGGGGAGCTGTTTTTT.

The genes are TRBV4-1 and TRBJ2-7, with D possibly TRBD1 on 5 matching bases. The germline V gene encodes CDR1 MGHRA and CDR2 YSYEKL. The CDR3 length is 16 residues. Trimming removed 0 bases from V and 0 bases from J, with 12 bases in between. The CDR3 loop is CASSQEQRQSSYEQYF. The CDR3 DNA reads TGCGCCAGCAGCCAAGAGCAGAGACAGAGCTCCTACGAGCAGTACTTC.

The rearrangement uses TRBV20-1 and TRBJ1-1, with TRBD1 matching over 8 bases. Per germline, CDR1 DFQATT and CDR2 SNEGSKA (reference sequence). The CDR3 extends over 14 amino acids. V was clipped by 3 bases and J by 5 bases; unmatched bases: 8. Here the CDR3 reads CSASGGRGLTEAFF. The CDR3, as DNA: TGCAGTGCTAGTGGGGGCAGGGGGCTAACTGAAGCTTTCTTT.

The CDR3 DNA reads as TGTGCCAGCAGTGCCCGGGACAGACCCCTCTCTGGAAACACCATATATTTT. This encodes CASSARDRPLSGNTIYF. V is TRBV6-1 and J is TRBJ1-3, with TRBD1 identical over 7 bases. The V gene end was trimmed by 4 bases and the J gene end by 0 bases; junction bases not matched to a gene: 9. The germline CDR1 and CDR2 sequences are MNHNS and SASEGT. The CDR3 runs 17 residues.

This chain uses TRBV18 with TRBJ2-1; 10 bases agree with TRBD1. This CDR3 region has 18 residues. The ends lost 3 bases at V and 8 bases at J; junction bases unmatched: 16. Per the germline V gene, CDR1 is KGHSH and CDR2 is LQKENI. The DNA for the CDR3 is TGTGCCAGCTCACCGAACCCGGGACAGGGGTATTTCTGGGATGAGCAGTTCTTC. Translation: CASSPNPGQGYFWDEQFF. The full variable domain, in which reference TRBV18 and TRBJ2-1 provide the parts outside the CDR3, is NAGVMQNPRHLVRRRGQEARLRCSPMKGHSHVYWYRQLPEEGLKFMVYLQKENIIDESGMPKERFSAEFPKEGPSILRIQQVVRGDSAAYFCASSPNPGQGYFWDEQFFGPGTRLTVL.

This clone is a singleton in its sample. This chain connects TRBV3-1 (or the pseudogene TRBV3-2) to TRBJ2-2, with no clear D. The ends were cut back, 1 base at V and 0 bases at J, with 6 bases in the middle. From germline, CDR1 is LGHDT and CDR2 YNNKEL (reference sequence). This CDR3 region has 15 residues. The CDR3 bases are TGTGCCAGCAGCCAAGCCCTGTCGAACACCGGGGAGCTGTTTTTT. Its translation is CASSQALSNTGELFF.